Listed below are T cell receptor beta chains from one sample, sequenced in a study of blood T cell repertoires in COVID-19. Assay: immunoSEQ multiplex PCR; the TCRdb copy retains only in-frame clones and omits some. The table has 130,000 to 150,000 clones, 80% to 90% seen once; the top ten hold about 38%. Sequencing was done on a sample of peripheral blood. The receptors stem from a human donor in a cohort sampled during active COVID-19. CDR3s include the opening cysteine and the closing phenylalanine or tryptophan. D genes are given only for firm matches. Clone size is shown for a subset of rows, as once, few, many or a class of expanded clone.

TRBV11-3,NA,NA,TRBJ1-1,CASSSPEGETNTEAFF,TGTGCCAGCAGCTCCCCTGAGGGGGAAACGAACACTGAAGCTTTCTTT
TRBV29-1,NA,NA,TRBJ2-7,CSVSRDRREEQYF,TGCAGCGTTAGCAGGGACCGGAGGGAAGAGCAGTACTTC
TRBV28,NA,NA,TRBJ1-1,CASSPAGRGRNTEAFF,TGTGCCAGCAGCCCAGCGGGACGGGGAAGGAACACTGAAGCTTTCTTT
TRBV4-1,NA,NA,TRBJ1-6,CASSQQGLDSPLHF,TGCGCCAGCAGCCAACAGGGTTTAGATTCACCCCTCCACTTT
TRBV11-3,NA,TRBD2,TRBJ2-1,CASETSGGWNEQFF,TGTGCCTCAGAGACTAGCGGGGGGTGGAATGAGCAGTTCTTC
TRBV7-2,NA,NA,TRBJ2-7,CASSTSLVLSYEQYF,TGTGCCAGCAGCACTTCCTTAGTCCTGTCCTACGAGCAGTACTTC
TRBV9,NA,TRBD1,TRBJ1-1,CASSPHRGPMNTEAFF,TGTGCCAGCAGCCCTCACAGGGGGCCCATGAACACTGAAGCTTTCTTT
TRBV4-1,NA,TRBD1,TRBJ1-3,CASSQVPTGSGNTIYF,TGCGCCAGCAGCCAAGTCCCGACAGGGTCTGGAAACACCATATATTTT
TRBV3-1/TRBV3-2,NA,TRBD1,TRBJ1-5,CASSQTGGNQPQHF,TGTGCCAGCAGCCAGACAGGGGGAAATCAGCCCCAGCATTTT
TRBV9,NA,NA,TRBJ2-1,CASSASGGHSYNEQFF,TGTGCCAGCAGCGCCTCCGGTGGTCACTCCTACAATGAGCAGTTCTTC
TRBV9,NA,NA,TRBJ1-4,CASSPQGRRDEKLFF,TGTGCCAGCAGTCCCCAGGGAAGGCGAGATGAAAAACTGTTTTTT
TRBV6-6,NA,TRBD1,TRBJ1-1,CASSKRQGWDTEAFF,TGTGCCAGCAGTAAACGACAGGGTTGGGACACTGAAGCTTTCTTT
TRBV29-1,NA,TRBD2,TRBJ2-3,CSYPGSGARDTQYF,TGCAGCTACCCGGGGAGCGGGGCTAGGGATACGCAGTATTTT
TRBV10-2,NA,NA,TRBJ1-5,CASSRTVSNQPQHF,TGCGCCAGCAGCCGGACAGTAAGCAATCAGCCCCAGCATTTT
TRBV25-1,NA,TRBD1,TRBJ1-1,CASSEFARGDTEAFF,TGTGCCAGCAGTGAATTCGCCAGGGGGGACACTGAAGCTTTCTTT
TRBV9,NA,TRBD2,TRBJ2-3,CASRGTERGGTDTQYF,TGTGCCAGCAGAGGGACCGAGCGGGGGGGCACAGATACGCAGTATTTT
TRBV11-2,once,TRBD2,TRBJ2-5,CASSLEGRGSGGKQETQYF,TGTGCCAGCAGCTTAGAGGGAAGGGGTAGCGGGGGTAAACAAGAGACCCAGTACTTC
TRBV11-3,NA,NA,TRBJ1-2,CASSLRWSDGYTF,TGTGCCAGCAGCTTACGGTGGAGTGATGGCTACACCTTC
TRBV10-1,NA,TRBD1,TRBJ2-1,CASGDSYNEQFF,TGCGCCAGCGGGGACAGCTACAATGAGCAGTTCTTC
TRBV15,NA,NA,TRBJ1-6,CATSRASSPLHF,TGTGCCACCAGCAGAGCCTCCTCACCCCTCCACTTT
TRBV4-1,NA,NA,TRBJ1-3,CASSQFRGSSDGNTIYF,TGCGCCAGCAGCCAATTTAGAGGGAGCTCGGACGGAAACACCATATATTTT
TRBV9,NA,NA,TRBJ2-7,CASSVDRGEQYF,TGTGCCAGCAGCGTAGATAGAGGCGAGCAGTACTTC
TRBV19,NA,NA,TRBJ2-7,CASSRGGSYSYEQYF,TGTGCCAGTAGTAGGGGGGGCTCGTACTCCTACGAGCAGTACTTC
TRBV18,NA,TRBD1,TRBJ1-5,CASSPTGGDGGQPQHF,TGTGCCAGCTCACCTACAGGGGGCGACGGTGGTCAGCCCCAGCATTTT
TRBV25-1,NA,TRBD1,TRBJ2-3,CASSELGQGSTDTQYF,TGTGCCAGCAGTGAATTAGGACAGGGTTCCACAGATACGCAGTATTTT
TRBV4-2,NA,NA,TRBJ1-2,CASSQDPRGRNGYTF,TGTGCCAGCAGCCAAGATCCCCGGGGGAGGAATGGCTACACCTTC
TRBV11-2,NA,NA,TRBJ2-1,CASSLVRGGPREEQFF,TGTGCCAGCAGCTTAGTTAGGGGGGGGCCTCGGGAGGAGCAGTTCTTC
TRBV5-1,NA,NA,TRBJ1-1,CASSLETPPEAFF,TGCGCCAGCAGCTTGGAGACACCCCCTGAAGCTTTCTTT
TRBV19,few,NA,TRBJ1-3,CASSIGISGNTIYF,TGTGCCAGTAGTATCGGGATCTCTGGAAACACCATATATTTT
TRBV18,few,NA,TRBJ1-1,CASLQENTEAFF,TGTGCCAGCTTACAGGAGAACACTGAAGCTTTCTTT
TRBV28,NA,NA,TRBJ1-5,CASSLTYSNQPQHF,TGTGCCAGCAGTTTAACTTATAGCAATCAGCCCCAGCATTTT
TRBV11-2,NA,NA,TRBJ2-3,CASSLHESLDTQYF,TGTGCCAGCAGCCTCCATGAGTCTCTAGATACGCAGTATTTT
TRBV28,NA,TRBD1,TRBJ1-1,CASSRRQGLSAEAFF,TGTGCCAGCAGCCGTAGACAGGGATTAAGCGCTGAAGCTTTCTTT
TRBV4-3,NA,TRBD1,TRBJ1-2,CASSQERTGGLGGYTF,TGCGCCAGCAGCCAAGAGAGAACAGGGGGCCTTGGTGGCTACACCTTC
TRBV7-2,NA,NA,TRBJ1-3,CASSLWSAISSGNTIYF,TGTGCCAGCAGCTTATGGTCCGCGATATCCTCTGGAAACACCATATATTTT
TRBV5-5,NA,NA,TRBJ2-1,CASSLLPGQSSYNEQFF,TGTGCCAGCAGCTTGCTTCCGGGACAAAGCTCCTACAATGAGCAGTTCTTC
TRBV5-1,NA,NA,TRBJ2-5,CASSPGLQETQYF,TGCGCCAGCAGCCCGGGACTTCAAGAGACCCAGTACTTC
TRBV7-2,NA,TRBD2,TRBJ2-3,CASSSPLGGGGTDTQYF,TGTGCCAGCAGCTCTCCCCTGGGGGGAGGGGGCACAGATACGCAGTATTTT
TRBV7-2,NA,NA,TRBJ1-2,CASSLKRAKNNYGYTF,TGTGCCAGCAGCTTAAAGAGAGCGAAGAATAACTATGGCTACACCTTC
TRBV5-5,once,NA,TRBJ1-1,CASIGSGGTEAFF,TGTGCCAGCATCGGATCCGGGGGCACTGAAGCTTTCTTT
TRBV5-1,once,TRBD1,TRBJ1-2,CASSLGTGFDYTF,TGCGCCAGCAGCTTGGGGACAGGGTTCGACTACACCTTC
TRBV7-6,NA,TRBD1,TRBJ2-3,CASSRHRGSGTDTQYF,TGTGCCAGCAGCCGACACAGGGGCTCGGGCACAGATACGCAGTATTTT
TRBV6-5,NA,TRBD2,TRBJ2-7,CASRRTSGYYEQYF,TGTGCCAGCAGACGGACTAGCGGATACTACGAGCAGTACTTC
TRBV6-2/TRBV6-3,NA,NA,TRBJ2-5,CASSLGRVIETQYF,TGTGCCAGCAGCTTAGGCAGGGTGATCGAGACCCAGTACTTC
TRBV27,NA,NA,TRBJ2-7,CASTPRIYEQYF,TGTGCCAGCACCCCCAGAATCTACGAGCAGTACTTC
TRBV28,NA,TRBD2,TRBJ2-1,CATGGSSSYNEQFF,TGTGCCACGGGGGGTTCGAGCTCCTACAATGAGCAGTTCTTC
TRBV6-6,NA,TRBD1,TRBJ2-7,CASSSPGQSSYEQYF,TGTGCCAGCAGTTCCCCGGGACAGAGCTCCTACGAGCAGTACTTC
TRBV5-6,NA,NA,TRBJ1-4,CASSFKAGLPTNEKLFF,TGTGCCAGCAGCTTCAAGGCAGGCCTTCCAACTAATGAAAAACTGTTTTTT
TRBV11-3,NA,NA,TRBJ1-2,CASSSRADRLYGYTF,TGTGCCAGCAGCTCCCGGGCGGACAGACTCTATGGCTACACCTTC
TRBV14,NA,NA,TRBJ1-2,CASSQELANYGYTF,TGTGCCAGCAGCCAAGAACTGGCTAACTATGGCTACACCTTC
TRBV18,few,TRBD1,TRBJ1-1,CASSPGQLSFTEAFF,TGTGCCAGCTCACCGGGACAGCTATCCTTCACTGAAGCTTTCTTT
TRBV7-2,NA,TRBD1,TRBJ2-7,CASSFGQGYEQYF,TGTGCCAGCAGCTTCGGACAGGGTTACGAGCAGTACTTC
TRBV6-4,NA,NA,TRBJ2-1,CASSDSRGTGEQFF,TGTGCCAGCAGTGACTCACGGGGGACCGGTGAGCAGTTCTTC
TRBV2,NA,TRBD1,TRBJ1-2,CASSPSRSQGTPNYGYTF,TGTGCCAGCAGTCCCTCCCGGTCACAGGGGACCCCTAACTATGGCTACACCTTC
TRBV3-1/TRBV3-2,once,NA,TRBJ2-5,CASSPGWTQYF,TGTGCCAGCAGCCCGGGTTGGACCCAGTACTTC